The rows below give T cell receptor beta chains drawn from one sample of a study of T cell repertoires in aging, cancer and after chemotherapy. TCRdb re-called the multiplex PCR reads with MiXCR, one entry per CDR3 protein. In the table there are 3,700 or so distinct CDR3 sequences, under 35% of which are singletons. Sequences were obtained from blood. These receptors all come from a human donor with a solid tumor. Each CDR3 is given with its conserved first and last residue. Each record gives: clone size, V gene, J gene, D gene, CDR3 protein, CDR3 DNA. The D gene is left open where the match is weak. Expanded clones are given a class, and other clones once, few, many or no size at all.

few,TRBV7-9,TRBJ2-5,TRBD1,CASSPRDRGLGTQYF,TGTGCCAGCAGTCCCCGGGACAGGGGGTTGGGGACCCAGTACTTC
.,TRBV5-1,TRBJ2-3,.,CASSLVADTQYF,TGCGCCAGCAGCTTGGTCGCAGATACGCAGTATTTT
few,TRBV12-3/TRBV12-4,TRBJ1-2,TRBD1,CASSPGGPNYGYTF,TGTGCCAGCAGTCCAGGGGGGCCGAACTATGGCTACACCTTC
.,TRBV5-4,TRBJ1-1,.,CASSWEGRRNTEAFF,TGTGCCAGCAGCTGGGAGGGGAGGAGGAACACTGAAGCTTTCTTT
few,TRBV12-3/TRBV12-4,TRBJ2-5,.,CASSPLGVETQYF,TGTGCCAGCAGCCCCCTCGGGGTTGAGACCCAGTACTTC
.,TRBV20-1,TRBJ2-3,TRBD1,CSAQWTGTDTQYF,TGCAGTGCCCAGTGGACAGGGACAGATACGCAGTATTTT
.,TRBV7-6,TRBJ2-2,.,CASSLGGPTGELFF,TGTGCCAGCAGCTTAGGGGGGCCCACCGGGGAGCTGTTTTTT
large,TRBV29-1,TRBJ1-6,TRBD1,CSARQGHNSPLHF,TGCAGCGCCCGACAGGGGCATAATTCACCCCTCCACTTT
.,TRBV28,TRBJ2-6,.,CASSLVAPPRANVLTF,TGTGCCAGCAGTTTAGTGGCCCCCCCCAGGGCCAACGTCCTGACTTTC
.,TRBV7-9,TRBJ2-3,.,CASSFQTGDTQYF,TGTGCCAGCAGCTTTCAAACGGGAGATACGCAGTATTTT
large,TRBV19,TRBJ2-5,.,CASRLDHVGETQYF,TGTGCCAGTAGACTCGACCACGTGGGAGAGACCCAGTACTTC
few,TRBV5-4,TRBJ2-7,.,CASSLAAGSSYEQYF,TGTGCCAGCAGCTTGGCGGCAGGCAGCTCCTACGAGCAGTACTTC
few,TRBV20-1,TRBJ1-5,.,CSATDSISQPQHF,TGCAGTGCTACAGACAGTATTAGTCAGCCCCAGCATTTT
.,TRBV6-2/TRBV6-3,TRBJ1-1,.,CASSYSLVVGTEAFF,TGTGCCAGCAGTTACTCATTGGTCGTCGGCACTGAAGCTTTCTTT
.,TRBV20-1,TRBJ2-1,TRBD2,CSATQLAGGYNEQFF,TGCAGTGCTACACAACTAGCGGGGGGGTACAATGAGCAGTTCTTC
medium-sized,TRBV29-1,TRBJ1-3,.,CSVLTQVARGSGNTIYF,TGCAGCGTCTTGACCCAAGTCGCCAGGGGCTCGGGAAACACCATATATTTT
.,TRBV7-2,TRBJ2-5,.,CASSLRGTAQETQYF,TGTGCCAGCAGCTTAAGGGGGACGGCCCAAGAGACCCAGTACTTC
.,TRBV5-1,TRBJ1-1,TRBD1,CASSLQGETEAFF,TGCGCCAGCAGCCTTCAGGGGGAGACTGAAGCTTTCTTT
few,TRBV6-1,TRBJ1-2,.,CASSELATALHGYTF,TGTGCCAGCAGTGAATTGGCGACAGCACTTCATGGCTACACCTTC
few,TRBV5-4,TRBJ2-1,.,CASSLSENEQFF,TGCGCCAGCAGCTTGAGCGAGAATGAGCAGTTCTTC
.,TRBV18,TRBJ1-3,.,CASSPANSGNTIYF,TGTGCCAGCTCACCCGCCAACTCTGGAAACACCATATATTTT
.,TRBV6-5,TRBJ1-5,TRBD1,CASSYSPGGRRNQPQHF,TGTGCCAGCAGTTACTCACCAGGGGGCCGACGGAATCAGCCCCAGCATTTT
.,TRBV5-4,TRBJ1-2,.,CASSSLDSNYGYTF,TGTGCCAGCAGCTCGCTGGACTCAAACTATGGCTACACCTTC
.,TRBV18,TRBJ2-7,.,CASSPQVGRRREQYF,TGTGCCAGCTCACCCCAGGTAGGGCGCCGGCGGGAGCAGTACTTC
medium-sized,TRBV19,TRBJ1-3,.,CASSIRTKASNRGNTIYF,TGTGCCAGTAGTATCCGGACAAAGGCTTCGAATCGTGGAAACACCATATATTTT
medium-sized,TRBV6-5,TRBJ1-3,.,CASSYQPSSGNTIYF,TGTGCCAGCAGTTACCAGCCGTCCTCTGGAAACACCATATATTTT
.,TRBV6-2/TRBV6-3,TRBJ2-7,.,CASSRGGLGGEQYF,TGTGCCAGCTCGAGGGGGGGCTTGGGAGGCGAGCAGTACTTC
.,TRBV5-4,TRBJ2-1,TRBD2,CASSFRLAGAYNEQFF,TGTGCCAGCAGCTTCCGGCTAGCGGGGGCTTACAATGAGCAGTTCTTC
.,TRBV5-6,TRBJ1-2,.,CASSLSGVLGKWGYTF,TGTGCCAGCAGCTTAAGTGGAGTTCTCGGGAAGTGGGGCTACACCTTC
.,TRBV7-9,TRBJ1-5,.,CASSHQLDSDQPQHF,TGTGCCAGCAGCCACCAACTCGACAGTGATCAGCCCCAGCATTTT
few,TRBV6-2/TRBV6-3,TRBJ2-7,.,CASSYGGSYEQYF,TGTGCCAGCAGTTACGGGGGAAGCTACGAGCAGTACTTC
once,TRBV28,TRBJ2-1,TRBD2,CASSLYYGGASIEQFF,TGTGCCAGCAGTTTATATTACGGGGGGGCGAGTATTGAGCAGTTCTTC
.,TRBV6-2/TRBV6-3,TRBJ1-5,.,CASSPGQDVYSNQPQHF,TGTGCCAGCAGTCCGGGACAAGACGTTTATAGCAATCAGCCCCAGCATTTT
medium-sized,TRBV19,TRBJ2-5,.,CASSSAMRQETQYF,TGTGCCAGTAGTAGCGCTATGCGGCAAGAGACCCAGTACTTC
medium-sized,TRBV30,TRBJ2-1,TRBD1,CAWTGGHSYNEQFF,TGTGCCTGGACAGGGGGCCACTCCTACAATGAGCAGTTCTTC
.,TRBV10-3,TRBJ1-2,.,CANFGGQNYTF,TGTGCCAACTTCGGGGGGCAAAACTACACCTTC
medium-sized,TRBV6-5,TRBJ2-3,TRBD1,CASARGQGGADTQYF,TGTGCCAGCGCAAGGGGACAGGGAGGGGCAGATACGCAGTATTTT
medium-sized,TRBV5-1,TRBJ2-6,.,CASSWSFSGANVLTF,TGCGCCAGCAGCTGGAGTTTCTCTGGGGCCAACGTCCTGACTTTC
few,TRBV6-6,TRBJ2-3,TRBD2,CASSSYLAGGGDTQYF,TGTGCCAGCAGTTCGTATCTAGCGGGGGGCGGAGATACGCAGTATTTT
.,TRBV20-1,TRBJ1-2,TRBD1,CSASTGTANYGYTF,TGCAGTGCCTCCACCGGGACAGCCAACTATGGCTACACCTTC
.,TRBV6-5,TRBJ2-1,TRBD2,CASSYSLPSGGTYNEQFF,TGTGCCAGCAGTTACTCATTGCCTAGCGGGGGGACCTACAATGAGCAGTTCTTC
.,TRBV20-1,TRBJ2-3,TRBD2,CSASSGGEDTQYF,TGCAGTGCTAGTTCGGGAGGGGAAGATACGCAGTATTTT
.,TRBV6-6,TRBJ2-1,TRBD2,CASSPGTTHNEQFF,TGTGCCAGCAGTCCTGGGACTACGCACAATGAGCAGTTCTTC
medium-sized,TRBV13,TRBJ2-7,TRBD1,CASSSGQELKYEQYF,TGTGCCAGCAGCTCGGGACAGGAGTTGAAATACGAGCAGTACTTC
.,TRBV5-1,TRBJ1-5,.,CASGQTPESNQPQHF,TGTGCCAGCGGCCAGACCCCTGAGAGCAATCAGCCCCAGCATTTT
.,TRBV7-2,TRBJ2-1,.,CASSPRGMAVVSYNEQFF,TGTGCCAGCAGCCCGAGAGGTATGGCGGTTGTCTCCTACAATGAGCAGTTCTTC
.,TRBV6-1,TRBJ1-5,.,CASNNKGNQPQHF,TGTGCCAGCAATAATAAAGGCAATCAGCCCCAGCATTTT
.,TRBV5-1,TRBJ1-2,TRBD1,CASSLGTGGGGYTF,TGCGCCAGCAGCTTGGGGACAGGGGGCGGTGGCTACACCTTC
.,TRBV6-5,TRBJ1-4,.,CASSSRTVNEKLFF,TGTGCCAGCAGTTCCAGGACAGTAAATGAAAAACTGTTTTTT
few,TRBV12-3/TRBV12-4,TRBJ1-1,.,CASSLRGRDEAFF,TGTGCCAGCAGTTTACGAGGGAGGGACGAAGCTTTCTTT
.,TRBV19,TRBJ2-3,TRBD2,CASRGTSGGTDTQYF,TGTGCCAGTAGGGGGACTAGCGGGGGCACAGATACGCAGTATTTT
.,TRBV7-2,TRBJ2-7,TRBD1,CASILRWDRDSYEQYF,TGTGCCAGCATCCTGAGATGGGACAGGGACTCCTACGAGCAGTACTTC
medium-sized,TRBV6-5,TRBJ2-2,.,CASSQERYTGELFF,TGTGCCAGCAGCCAGGAAAGATACACCGGGGAGCTGTTTTTT
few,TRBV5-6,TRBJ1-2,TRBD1,CASSFWGGGRNYGYTF,TGTGCCAGCAGCTTTTGGGGAGGGGGCCGTAACTATGGCTACACCTTC
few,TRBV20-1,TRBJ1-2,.,CSASLVGLRYGYTF,TGCAGTGCGAGTCTCGTGGGCTTACGCTATGGCTACACCTTC